Below are 16 T cell receptor beta chains sequenced from a single sample in a study of blood T cell repertoires in COVID-19. Profiling relied on immunoSEQ multiplex PCR, and the TCRdb table lists in-frame clones only, not all of them. The sample lists roughly 420,000 clones; approximately 88% were seen once. Sequencing used PBMCs or T cells enriched from blood (not recorded which). All receptors come from a young woman with acute COVID-19.

DNA of the CDR3: TGTGCCAGTAGTATCGGTTCCGGGTATCAAGCTTTCTTT. This codes for CASSIGSGYQAFF. V and J are TRBV19 and TRBJ1-1; D is undetermined. This CDR3 is built from 13 residues. Between the trimmed V and J ends, which lost 3 bases and 9 bases, there was a span of 14 bases. Germline loops: CDR1 LNHDA, CDR2 SQIVND (reference sequence).

For this clone: Different DNA sequences within this sample yield the same CDR3. V is TRBV18 and J is TRBJ2-3, with TRBD2 identical over 8 bases. The CDR3 has 16 residues. Per germline, CDR1 KGHSH and CDR2 LQKENI. V dropped 3 bases and J dropped 2; count of bases not matched to a gene: 7. CDR3 in amino acids: CASSPGLAGSTDTQYF. DNA for the CDR3: TGTGCCAGCTCACCGGGGCTAGCGGGCTCCACAGATACGCAGTATTTT. The entire variable domain, with the rest obtained from reference TRBV18 and TRBJ2-3, is as follows: NAGVMQNPRHLVRRRGQEARLRCSPMKGHSHVYWYRQLPEEGLKFMVYLQKENIIDESGMPKERFSAEFPKEGPSILRIQQVVRGDSAAYFCASSPGLAGSTDTQYFGPGTRLTVL.

CDR3 amino acids: CASSPIPGQGDTQYF. As DNA, the CDR3 is TGTGCCAGCTCACCAATCCCTGGACAGGGAGATACGCAGTATTTT. The rearrangement uses TRBV18 and TRBJ2-3; 8 bases fit TRBD1. Germline V gene sequence: CDR1 KGHSH, CDR2 LQKENI. The CDR3 covers 15 residues. Losses at the gene ends were 2 bases for V and 5 bases for J; bases not matched to a gene: 6.

The chain combines TRBV9 with TRBJ1-1, with D perhaps matching TRBD1 (5 bases). Germline CDR1 reads SGDLS; CDR2 reads YYNGEE. Deletions cut 4 bases from V and 0 bases from J, with 13 bases between. This CDR3 is 15 amino acids long. The CDR3 DNA reads as TGTGCCAGCAGCACAATATCGGGGGTGAACACTGAAGCTTTCTTT. Protein product: CASSTISGVNTEAFF.

DNA of the CDR3: TGTGCCAGCAGTTACTCGATTTCCAGTTACGAGCAGTACTTC. It codes for CASSYSISSYEQYF. This chain joins TRBV6-5 and TRBJ2-7; D is undetermined. V dropped 0 bases and J dropped 4 bases, with 10 bases sitting between them. CDR3 length equals 14 residues. The germline V gene encodes CDR1 MNHEY and CDR2 SVGAGI.

This chain uses TRBV10-3 with TRBJ2-7; a possible D gene is TRBD1 (5 bases). CDR1 is ENHRY and CDR2 is SYGVKD in the germline V gene. CDR3 size: 15 residues. Deletions cut 0 bases from V and 3 bases from J, with 12 bases between. In DNA, the CDR3 is TGTGCCATCAGTGAGTCCCAGGGTAGGGGCTACGAGCAGTACTTC. It yields the protein CAISESQGRGYEQYF.

The chain carries TRBV11-2 and TRBJ2-1; D perhaps matches TRBD1 (5 bases). The CDR3 runs 15 residues. With 5 bases removed from V and 8 bases from J, the gap between germline ends came to 19 bases. CDR1 SGHAT and CDR2 FQNNGV come from the germline V gene. In DNA form, the CDR3 reads TGTGCCAGCAGCGGGGCGGTGCAGGGTCCTGATGAGCAGTTCTTC. Its translation: CASSGAVQGPDEQFF.

The genes are TRBV5-4 and TRBJ1-1; D uncertain. In germline, CDR1 is SGHNT, CDR2 YYREEE (reference sequence). CDR3 length equals 14 residues. The V and J ends lost 1 base and 0 bases respectively, with 7 bases between them. This CDR3 is CASSLYSMNTEAFF. CDR3 nucleotide sequence: TGTGCCAGCAGCTTGTACTCCATGAACACTGAAGCTTTCTTT.

The chain has TRBV6-4 and TRBJ2-3; D uncertain. The CDR3 totals 14 residues. V lost 2 bases, J lost 0 bases, and 6 bases lay in between. Germline V gene data show CDR1 as MRHNA and CDR2 as SNTAGT. This CDR3 reads CASSDGSSTDTQYF. In DNA form, the CDR3 reads TGTGCCAGCAGTGACGGCAGTAGCACAGATACGCAGTATTTT.

The V and J genes are TRBV24-1 and TRBJ2-2; 9 positions agree with TRBD2. The CDR3 is made up of 19 amino acids. After removal of 2 bases from V and 1 base from J, the junction contained 10 bases not matched to a gene. The germline V gene has CDR1 KGHDR and CDR2 SFDVKD. This CDR3 reads CATSDSVAGVRWNTGELFF. The CDR3 bases are TGTGCCACCAGTGATTCGGTAGCGGGGGTCCGCTGGAACACCGGGGAGCTGTTTTTT.

This clone was detected a few times. The chain combines TRBV28 with TRBJ1-6; TRBD1 aligns across 12 bases. Per germline, CDR1 MDHEN and CDR2 SYDVKM. CDR3 size: 15 residues. V trimming: 4 bases; J trimming: 7 bases; junction bases outside the gene matches: 2. CDR3 region: CASSSGQGANSPLHF. In nucleotides, the CDR3 is TGTGCCAGCAGTTCGGGACAGGGGGCAAATTCACCCCTCCACTTT. The whole variable domain, remainder taken from reference TRBV28 and TRBJ1-6, is DVKVTQSSRYLVKRTGEKVFLECVQDMDHENMFWYRQDPGLGLRLIYFSYDVKMKEKGDIPEGYSVSREKKERFSLILESASTNQTSMYLCASSSGQGANSPLHFGNGTRLTVT.

About this clone: Other nucleotide sequences in the sample specify the same CDR3. The chain recombines TRBV5-1 with TRBJ1-3; no firm D call. There are 13 residues in the CDR3. Between the trimmed V and J ends, which lost 0 bases and 4 bases, there was a span of 5 bases. Per the germline V gene, CDR1 is SGHRS and CDR2 is YFSETQ. CDR3 sequence: CASSLDGGNTIYF. DNA of the CDR3: TGCGCCAGCAGCTTGGACGGGGGAAACACCATATATTTT.

The V call is TRBV5-1, the J call TRBJ1-5, with 7 bases aligning to TRBD1. Germline CDR1 reads SGHRS; CDR2 reads YFSETQ. The V and J ends lost 4 bases and 5 bases, in that order; junction bases with no gene match: 9. This CDR3 is built from 15 residues. The chain's CDR3 is CASSLTTGDYQPQHF. In DNA, the CDR3 is TGCGCCAGCAGCCTAACTACAGGGGACTATCAGCCCCAGCATTTT.

The V and J genes are TRBV14 and TRBJ2-2; no firm D call. CDR3 length equals 14 residues. Between the trimmed V and J ends, which lost 3 bases and 5 bases, there was a span of 10 bases. Germline V lookup: CDR1 SGHDN, CDR2 FVKESK. The CDR3 loop is CASSHNTETGELFF. The CDR3 coding sequence is TGTGCCAGCAGCCATAACACAGAGACCGGGGAGCTGTTTTTT.

The genes are TRBV7-2 and TRBJ2-4; D is perhaps TRBD2 (5 bases). Germline V gene sequence: CDR1 SGHTA, CDR2 FQGNSA. The CDR3 contains 15 residues. Trimming took off 0 bases at V and 7 bases at J, with 13 bases between the two ends. The CDR3 reads CASSLALPPGNIQYF. DNA of the CDR3: TGTGCCAGCAGCTTAGCACTCCCGCCGGGGAACATTCAGTACTTC.

The V and J genes are TRBV7-2 and TRBJ2-3, with D possibly matching TRBD2 (7 bases). The V gene's germline CDR1 is SGHTA and CDR2 FQGNSA. The V and J ends lost 1 base and 2 bases respectively, with 13 bases between them. The CDR3 covers 16 residues. The CDR3 bases are TGTGCCAGCAGCTTAGGAGTCGGGGGGCCCACAGATACGCAGTATTTT. This encodes CASSLGVGGPTDTQYF.